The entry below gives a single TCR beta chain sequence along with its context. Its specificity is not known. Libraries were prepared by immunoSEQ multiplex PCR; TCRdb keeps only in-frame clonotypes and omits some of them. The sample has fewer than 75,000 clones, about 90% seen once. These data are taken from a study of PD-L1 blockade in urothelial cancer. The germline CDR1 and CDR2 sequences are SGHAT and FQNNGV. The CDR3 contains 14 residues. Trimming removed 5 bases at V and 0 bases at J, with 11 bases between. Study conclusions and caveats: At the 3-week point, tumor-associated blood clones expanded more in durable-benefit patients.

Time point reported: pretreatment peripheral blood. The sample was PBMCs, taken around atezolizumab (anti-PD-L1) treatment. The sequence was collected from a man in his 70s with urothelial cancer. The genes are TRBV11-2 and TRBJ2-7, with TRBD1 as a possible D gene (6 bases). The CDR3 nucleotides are TGTGCCAGCAGCCCTCGACAGGACTCCTACGAGCAGTACTTC. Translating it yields CASSPRQDSYEQYF.